This T cell receptor (beta chain) was recorded in a study of spatial heterogeneity in lung cancer. Whole-study findings and limits: In tumors, expanded intratumoral alpha and beta TCR counts tracked mutation counts. Expanded TCR counts, ubiquitous and regional, correlated respectively with ubiquitous and regional nonsynonymous mutation counts.

Noted time point: sample taken at primary tumor resection. There were 72 donors, all of them untreated patients with early-stage non-small cell lung cancer. Unsorted whole RNA from tumor, nontumor lung or frozen PBMC underwent sequencing. The library protocol tagged each TCR cDNA with a unique molecular identifier. TCRdb itself ran the 5' RACE reads through MiXCR, one entry per CDR3 protein. The sample holds about 4,900 distinct CDR3 sequences, around 13% seen once. As for this clonotype: Its antigen is unidentified.

The CDR3 extends over 15 amino acids. In germline, CDR1 is SGHRS, CDR2 YFSETQ. V was trimmed by 1 base and J by 0 bases, leaving 10 bases between them. This TCR derives from a female donor with early-stage non-small cell lung cancer. The chain is built from TRBV5-1 and TRBJ2-5; tentatively, D is TRBD2 (6 bases). The sample consisted of lung tumor tissue, taken at surgery. The CDR3 bases are TGCGCCAGCAGCTTGTTGGCGGGATACCAAGAGACCCAGTACTTC. It codes for CASSLLAGYQETQYF.